The clone carrying this TCR beta chain was recorded at least ten times. Its antigen is unknown. CDR3 length: 13 residues. Trimming cost V 3 bases and J 10 bases, with 10 bases left between them. This sample is drawn from a study of CD8 T cells in ankylosing spondylitis. Generation of TCR beta libraries employed quantitative 5'-RACE incorporating molecular barcodes. A single record per CDR3 protein comes from TCRdb applying MiXCR to the 5' RACE reads. Among some 800,000 distinct CDR3 sequences listed, 12% were seen once. Points from the study as a whole: In ankylosing spondylitis patients, matched synovial fluid reportedly showed significant enrichment of disease-linked clones. Several highly homologous variants made up a TCR beta motif, and this motif appeared characteristic of ankylosing spondylitis blood. Clones linked to disease, bearing a CD8+ phenotype, were relatively rare in peripheral blood.

This rearrangement joins TRBV12-3 or TRBV12-4 to TRBJ1-6; D is unclear. Input material: blood, either unsorted or a sorted T cell fraction (not recorded which). The sequence was obtained from a male donor with ankylosing spondylitis. This CDR3 is CASSFNQRSPLHF. The DNA for the CDR3 is TGTGCCAGCAGTTTCAATCAACGATCACCCCTCCACTTT.